This T cell receptor beta chain was sequenced during a study of glioma-infiltrating T cells after dendritic cell vaccination. Looking at the study overall: Dendritic cell vaccination trial patients had either newly diagnosed or recurrent glioblastoma.

Clones were sequenced by immunoSEQ multiplex PCR, and TCRdb holds only the in-frame ones, with some missing. Of about 99,000 clones in the sample, roughly four fifths were seen once. The V gene end was trimmed by 4 bases and the J gene end by 0 bases; junction bases not matched to a gene: 3. Germline V gene data show CDR1 as SGHRS and CDR2 as YFSETQ. The length of the CDR3 is 17 residues. Sequenced here: blood, sampled before dendritic cell vaccination. This chain uses TRBV5-1 with TRBJ2-3; 15 bases agree with TRBD2. The clonotype was recovered from a human donor with glioblastoma. CDR3 amino acids: CASSPGTSGGSTDTQYF. CDR3 coding DNA: TGCGCCAGCAGCCCCGGGACTAGCGGGGGGAGCACAGATACGCAGTATTTT.